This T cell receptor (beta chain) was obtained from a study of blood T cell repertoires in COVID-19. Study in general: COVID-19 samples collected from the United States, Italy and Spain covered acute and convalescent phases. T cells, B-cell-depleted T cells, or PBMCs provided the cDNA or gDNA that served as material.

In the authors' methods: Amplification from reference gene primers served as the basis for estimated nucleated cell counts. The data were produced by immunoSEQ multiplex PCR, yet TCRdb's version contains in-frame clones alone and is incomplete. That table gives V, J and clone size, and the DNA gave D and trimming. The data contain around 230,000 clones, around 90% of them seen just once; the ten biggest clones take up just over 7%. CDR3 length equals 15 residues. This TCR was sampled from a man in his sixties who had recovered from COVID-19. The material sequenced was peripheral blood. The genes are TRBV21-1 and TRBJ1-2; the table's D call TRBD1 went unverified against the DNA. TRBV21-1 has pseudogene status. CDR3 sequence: CASSKAGQKNYGYTF. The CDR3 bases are TGTGCCAGCAGCAAAGCGGGACAGAAGAACTATGGCTACACCTTC.